The 8 T cell receptor beta chains below come from one sample, sequenced in a study of blood T cell repertoires in COVID-19. Using immunoSEQ multiplex PCR, the repertoire was profiled, and TCRdb retains in-frame clones only, with some absent. This sample has 50,000 or so clones, with 83% found just once. Sequences were obtained from peripheral blood. These receptors all stem from a man aged 35 to 55 with acute or convalescent COVID-19.

The chain couples TRBV2 to TRBJ1-5; D is uncertain. The germline gives CDR1 SNHLY, CDR2 FYNNEI. The CDR3 totals 11 residues. With 2 bases removed from V and 10 bases from J, the gap between germline ends came to 6 bases. In DNA, the CDR3 is TGTGCCAGCAGTGAATATGGCCCCCAGCATTTT. This encodes CASSEYGPQHF. The full variable domain, completed using reference TRBV2 and TRBJ1-5, is EPEVTQTPSHQVTQMGQEVILRCVPISNHLYFYWYRQILGQKVEFLVSFYNNEISEKSEIFDDQFSVERPDGSNFTLKIRSTKLEDSAMYFCASSEYGPQHFGDGTRLSIL.

The J gene is TRBJ1-3, the V gene TRBV30; 7 nucleotides line up with TRBD1. The CDR3 sequence is 13 residues long. Trimming at V came to 7 bases and at J to 0 bases, leaving 3 bases not matched to a gene. CDR1 is GTSNPN, CDR2 SVGIG, per germline (reference sequence). The CDR3 nucleotides are TGTGCCTCCGACAGGGACTCTGGAAACACCATATATTTT. It codes for CASDRDSGNTIYF.

The rearrangement links TRBV7-9 to TRBJ1-1; D gene uncertain. V gave up 3 bases and J gave up 1 base, with 3 bases separating them. CDR1 SEHNR and CDR2 FQNEAQ come from the germline V gene (reference sequence). This CDR3 has 12 residues. CDR3 loop: CASSFGNTEAFF. For the CDR3, the DNA is TGTGCCAGCAGCTTCGGGAACACTGAAGCTTTCTTT.

J is TRBJ2-1 and V is TRBV10-3; 8 positions agree with TRBD2. Trimming removed 0 bases from V and 5 bases from J; junction bases left unmatched: 6. The CDR3 extends over 16 amino acids. Germline V gene data show CDR1 as ENHRY and CDR2 as SYGVKD. The CDR3: CAISESLSGSHNEQFF. As DNA, the CDR3 is TGTGCCATCAGTGAGTCCCTCAGCGGGAGTCACAATGAGCAGTTCTTC.

The V call is TRBV2, the J call TRBJ1-5; 9 nucleotides agree with TRBD1. The CDR3 runs 13 residues. V lost 7 bases and J lost 5; bases outside the gene matches: 3. Germline assignment: CDR1 SNHLY and CDR2 FYNNEI. CDR3 amino acids: CASKGQGHQPQHF. The CDR3, as DNA: TGTGCCAGCAAGGGACAGGGCCATCAGCCCCAGCATTTT.

The chain has TRBV7-8 and TRBJ1-3; 8 bases line up with TRBD1. The CDR3 contains 18 residues. V was pared by 2 bases and J by 4 bases, with 13 bases of the junction left unmatched. Germline lookup yields CDR1 SGHVS and CDR2 FQNEAQ. The CDR3 reads CASSLSHPGGARGNTIYF. The CDR3 DNA reads as TGTGCCAGCAGCTTATCCCACCCAGGGGGCGCGAGGGGAAACACCATATATTTT.

V is TRBV29-1 and J is TRBJ1-2; tentative D call: TRBD1 (5 bases). V was clipped by 7 bases and J by 5 bases, with 11 bases between them. Looked up from germline, CDR1 is SQVTM and CDR2 is ANQGSEA. The CDR3 runs to 11 residues. CDR3 in DNA: TGCAGCGGGGGGAGTACTTATGGCTACACCTTC. This gives the protein CSGGSTYGYTF.

In DNA form, the CDR3 reads TGTGCCACCAGTGAGGCCCTCGACTTCAATCAGCCCCAGCATTTT. The encoded protein is CATSEALDFNQPQHF. This chain connects TRBV24-1 to TRBJ1-5; D is uncertain. There are 15 residues in the CDR3. The V gene lost 4 bases and the J gene lost 3 bases, with 12 bases spanning the gap. CDR1 and CDR2 from the germline V gene are KGHDR and SFDVKD.